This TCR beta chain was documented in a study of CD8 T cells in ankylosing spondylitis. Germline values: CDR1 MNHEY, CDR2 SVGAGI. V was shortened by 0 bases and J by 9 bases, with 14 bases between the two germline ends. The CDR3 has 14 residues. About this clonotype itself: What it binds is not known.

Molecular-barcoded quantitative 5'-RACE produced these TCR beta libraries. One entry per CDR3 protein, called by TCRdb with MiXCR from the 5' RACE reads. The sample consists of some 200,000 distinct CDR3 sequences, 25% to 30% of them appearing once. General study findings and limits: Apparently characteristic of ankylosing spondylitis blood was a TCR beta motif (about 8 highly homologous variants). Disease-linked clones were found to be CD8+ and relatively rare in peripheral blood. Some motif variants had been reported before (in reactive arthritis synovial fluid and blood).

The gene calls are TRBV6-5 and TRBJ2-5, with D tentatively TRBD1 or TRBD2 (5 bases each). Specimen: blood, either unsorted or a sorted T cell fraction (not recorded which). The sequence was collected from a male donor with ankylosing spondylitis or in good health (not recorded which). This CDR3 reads CASSYSGPMGAQYF. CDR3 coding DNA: TGTGCCAGCAGTTACTCTGGTCCTATGGGGGCCCAGTACTTC.